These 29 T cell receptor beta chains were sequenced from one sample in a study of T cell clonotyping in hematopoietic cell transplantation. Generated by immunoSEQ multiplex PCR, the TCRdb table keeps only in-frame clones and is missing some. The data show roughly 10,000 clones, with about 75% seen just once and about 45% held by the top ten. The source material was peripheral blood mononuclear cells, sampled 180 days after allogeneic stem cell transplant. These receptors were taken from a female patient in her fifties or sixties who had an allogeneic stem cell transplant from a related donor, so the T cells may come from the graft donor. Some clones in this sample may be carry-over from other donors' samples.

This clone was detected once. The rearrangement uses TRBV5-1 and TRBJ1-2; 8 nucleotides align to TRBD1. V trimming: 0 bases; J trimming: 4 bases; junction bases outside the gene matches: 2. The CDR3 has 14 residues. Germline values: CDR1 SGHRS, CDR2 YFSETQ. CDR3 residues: CASSLEGQGYGYTF. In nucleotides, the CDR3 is TGCGCCAGCAGCTTGGAAGGACAGGGCTATGGCTACACCTTC.

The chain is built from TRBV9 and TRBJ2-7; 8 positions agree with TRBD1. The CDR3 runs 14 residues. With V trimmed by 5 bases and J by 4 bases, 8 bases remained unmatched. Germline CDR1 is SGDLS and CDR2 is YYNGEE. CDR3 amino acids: CASSKDRVGYEQYF. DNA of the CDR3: TGTGCCAGCAGTAAGGACAGGGTAGGGTACGAGCAGTACTTC. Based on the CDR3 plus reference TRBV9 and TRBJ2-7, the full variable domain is DSGVTQTPKHLITATGQRVTLRCSPRSGDLSVYWYQQSLDQGLQFLIQYYNGEERAKGNILERFSAQQFPDLHSELNLSSLELGDSALYFCASSKDRVGYEQYFGPGTRLTVT.

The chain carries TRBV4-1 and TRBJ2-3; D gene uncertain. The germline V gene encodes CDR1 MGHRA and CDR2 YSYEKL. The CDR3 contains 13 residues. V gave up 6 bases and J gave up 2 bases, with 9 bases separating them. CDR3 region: CASSPPFTDTQYF. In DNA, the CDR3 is TGCGCCAGCAGTCCTCCGTTCACAGATACGCAGTATTTT.

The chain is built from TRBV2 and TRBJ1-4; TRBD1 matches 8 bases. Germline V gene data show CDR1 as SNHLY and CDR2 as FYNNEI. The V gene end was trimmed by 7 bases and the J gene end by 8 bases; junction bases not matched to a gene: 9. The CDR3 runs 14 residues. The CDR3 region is CASNIQGAGEKLFF. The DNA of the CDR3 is TGTGCCAGCAATATCCAGGGGGCGGGGGAAAAACTGTTTTTT.

CDR3 bases: TGCGCCAGCAGCCCTCTGGGAGGGCGCAATCAGCCCCAGCATTTT. Its translation: CASSPLGGRNQPQHF. The chain carries TRBV5-1 and TRBJ1-5; D remains unclear. Deletions cut 4 bases from V and 2 bases from J, with 13 bases between. Germline-derived CDR1 and CDR2 are SGHRS and YFSETQ. The length of the CDR3 is 15 residues.

The CDR3: CASTAPGENQPQHF. Written as DNA, the CDR3 is TGTGCCAGCACGGCGCCAGGAGAAAATCAGCCCCAGCATTTT. V is TRBV28 and J is TRBJ1-5; D is unclear. The CDR3 runs to 14 residues. V was shortened by 7 bases and J by 4 bases, with 14 bases between the two germline ends. Germline CDR1 MDHEN, CDR2 SYDVKM.

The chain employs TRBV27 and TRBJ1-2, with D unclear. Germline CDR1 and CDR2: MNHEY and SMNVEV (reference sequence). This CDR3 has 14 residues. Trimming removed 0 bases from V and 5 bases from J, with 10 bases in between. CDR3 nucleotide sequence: TGTGCCAGCAGTTTATCCAGCCAAAGTTATGGCTACACCTTC. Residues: CASSLSSQSYGYTF.

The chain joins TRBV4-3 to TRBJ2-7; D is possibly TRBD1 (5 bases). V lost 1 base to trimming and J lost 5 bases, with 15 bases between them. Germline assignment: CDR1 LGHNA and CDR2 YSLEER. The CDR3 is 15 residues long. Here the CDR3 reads CASSQGDLGADEQYF. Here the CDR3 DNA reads TGCGCCAGCAGCCAAGGAGACCTAGGGGCCGACGAGCAGTACTTC.

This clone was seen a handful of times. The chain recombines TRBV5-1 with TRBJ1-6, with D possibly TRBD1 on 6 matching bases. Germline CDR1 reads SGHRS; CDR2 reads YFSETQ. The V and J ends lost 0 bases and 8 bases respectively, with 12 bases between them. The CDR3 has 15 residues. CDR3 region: CASSLELGADSPLHF. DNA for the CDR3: TGCGCCAGCAGCTTGGAGCTGGGGGCGGATTCACCCCTCCACTTT.

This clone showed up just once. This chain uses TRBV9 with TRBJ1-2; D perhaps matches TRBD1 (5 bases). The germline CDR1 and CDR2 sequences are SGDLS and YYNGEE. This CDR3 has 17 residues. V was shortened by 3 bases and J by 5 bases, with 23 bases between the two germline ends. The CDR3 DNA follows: TGTGCCAGCAGCGCGGGGGACGGGAAAGTTCCTTCTTATGGCTACACCTTC. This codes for CASSAGDGKVPSYGYTF.

CDR3 region: CASSFLDRTNEKLFF. CDR3 nucleotides: TGTGCCAGCAGCTTCTTAGACAGAACGAATGAAAAACTGTTTTTT. The chain uses TRBV11-2 and TRBJ1-4; D is perhaps TRBD1 (5 bases). Deletions cut 3 bases from V and 5 bases from J, with 13 bases between. This CDR3 contains 15 residues. Germline V gives CDR1 SGHAT, CDR2 FQNNGV.

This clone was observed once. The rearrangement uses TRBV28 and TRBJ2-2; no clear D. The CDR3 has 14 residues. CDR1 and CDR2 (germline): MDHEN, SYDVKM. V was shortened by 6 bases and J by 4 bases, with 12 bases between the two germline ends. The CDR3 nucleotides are TGTGCCAGCAGACGTCAGACTGGCACCGGGGAGCTGTTTTTT. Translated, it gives CASRRQTGTGELFF.

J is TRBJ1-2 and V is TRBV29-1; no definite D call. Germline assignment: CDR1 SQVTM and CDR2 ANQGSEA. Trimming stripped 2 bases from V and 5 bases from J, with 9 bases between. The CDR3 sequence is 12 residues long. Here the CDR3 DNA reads TGCAGCGTTGAACGGGCCGAGTATGGCTACACCTTC. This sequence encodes CSVERAEYGYTF.

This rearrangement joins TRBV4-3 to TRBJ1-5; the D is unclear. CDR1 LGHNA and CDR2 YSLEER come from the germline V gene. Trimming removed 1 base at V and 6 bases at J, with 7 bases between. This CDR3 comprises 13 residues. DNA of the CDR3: TGCGCCAGCAGCCAAGGCCCAGCTCAGCCCCAGCATTTT. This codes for CASSQGPAQPQHF.

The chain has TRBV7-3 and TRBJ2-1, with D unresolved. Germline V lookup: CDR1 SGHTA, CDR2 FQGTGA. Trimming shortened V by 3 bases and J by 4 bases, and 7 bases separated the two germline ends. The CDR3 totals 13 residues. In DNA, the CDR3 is TGTGCCAGCAGCTTGAATGATTACAATGAGCAGTTCTTC. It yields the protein CASSLNDYNEQFF.

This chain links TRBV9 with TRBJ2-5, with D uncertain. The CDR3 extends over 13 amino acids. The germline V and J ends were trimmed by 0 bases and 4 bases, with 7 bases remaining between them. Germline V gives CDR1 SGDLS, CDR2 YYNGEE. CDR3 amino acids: CASSVVGGETQYF. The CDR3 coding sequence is TGTGCCAGCAGCGTAGTGGGTGGAGAGACCCAGTACTTC.

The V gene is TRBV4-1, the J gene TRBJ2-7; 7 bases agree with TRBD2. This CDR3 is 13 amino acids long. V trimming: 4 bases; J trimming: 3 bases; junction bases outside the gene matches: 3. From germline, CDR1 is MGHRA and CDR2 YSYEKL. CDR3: CASSPGGDYEQYF. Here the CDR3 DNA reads TGCGCCAGCAGCCCTGGGGGGGACTACGAGCAGTACTTC.

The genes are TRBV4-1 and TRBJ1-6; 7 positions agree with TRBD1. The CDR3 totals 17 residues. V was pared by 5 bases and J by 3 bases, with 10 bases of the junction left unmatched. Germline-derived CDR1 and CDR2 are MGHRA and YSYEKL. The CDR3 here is CASSTKRGRYYNSPLHF. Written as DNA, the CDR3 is TGCGCCAGCAGCACAAAGAGGGGGCGATACTATAATTCACCCCTCCACTTT.

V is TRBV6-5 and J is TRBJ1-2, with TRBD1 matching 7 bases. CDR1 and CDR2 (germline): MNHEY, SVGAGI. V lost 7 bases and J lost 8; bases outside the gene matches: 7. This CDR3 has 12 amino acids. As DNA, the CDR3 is TGTGCCAGCACCGACAGGGTGGACGGCTACACCTTC. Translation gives CASTDRVDGYTF.

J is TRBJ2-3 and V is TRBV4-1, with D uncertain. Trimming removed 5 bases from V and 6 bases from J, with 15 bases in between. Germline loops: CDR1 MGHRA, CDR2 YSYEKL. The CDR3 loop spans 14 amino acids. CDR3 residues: CASSSKKSVDTQYF. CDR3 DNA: TGCGCCAGCAGCTCGAAAAAATCGGTGGATACGCAGTATTTT.

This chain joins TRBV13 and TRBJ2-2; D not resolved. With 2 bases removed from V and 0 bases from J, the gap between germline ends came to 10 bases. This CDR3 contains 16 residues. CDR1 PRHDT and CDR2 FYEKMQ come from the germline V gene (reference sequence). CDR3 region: CASSLLAASNTGELFF. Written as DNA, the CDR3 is TGTGCCAGCAGCTTATTGGCGGCATCGAACACCGGGGAGCTGTTTTTT.

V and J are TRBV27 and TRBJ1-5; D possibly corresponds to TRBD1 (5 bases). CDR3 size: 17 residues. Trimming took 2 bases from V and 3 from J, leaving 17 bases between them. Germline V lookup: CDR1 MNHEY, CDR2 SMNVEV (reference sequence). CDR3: CASSLGAGRTVNQPQHF. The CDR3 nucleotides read TGTGCCAGCAGTTTAGGTGCGGGGCGGACGGTCAATCAGCCCCAGCATTTT.

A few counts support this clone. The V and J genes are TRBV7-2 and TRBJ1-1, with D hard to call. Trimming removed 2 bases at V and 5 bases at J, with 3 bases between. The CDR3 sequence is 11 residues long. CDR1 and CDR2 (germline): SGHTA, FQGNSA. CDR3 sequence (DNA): TGTGCCAGCAGCTTACGAACTGAAGCTTTCTTT. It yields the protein CASSLRTEAFF.

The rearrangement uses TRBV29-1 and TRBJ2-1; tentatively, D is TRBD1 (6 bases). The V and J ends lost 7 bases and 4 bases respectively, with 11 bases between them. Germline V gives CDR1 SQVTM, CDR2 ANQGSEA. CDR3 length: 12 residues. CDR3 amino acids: CSDRTGYNEQFF. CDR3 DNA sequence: TGCAGCGATCGAACAGGGTACAATGAGCAGTTCTTC.

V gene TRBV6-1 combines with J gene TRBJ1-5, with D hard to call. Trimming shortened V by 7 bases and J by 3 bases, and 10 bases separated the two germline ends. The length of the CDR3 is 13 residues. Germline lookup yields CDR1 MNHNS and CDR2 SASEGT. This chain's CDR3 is CASTEAFNQPQHF. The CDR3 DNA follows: TGTGCCAGCACCGAGGCCTTCAATCAGCCCCAGCATTTT.

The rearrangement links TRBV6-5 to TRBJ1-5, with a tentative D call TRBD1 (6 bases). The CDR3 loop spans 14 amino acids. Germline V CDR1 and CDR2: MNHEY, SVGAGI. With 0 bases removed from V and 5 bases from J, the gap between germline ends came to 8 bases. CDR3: CASSYSGGYQPQHF. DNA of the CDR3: TGTGCCAGCAGTTACTCAGGGGGGTATCAGCCCCAGCATTTT.

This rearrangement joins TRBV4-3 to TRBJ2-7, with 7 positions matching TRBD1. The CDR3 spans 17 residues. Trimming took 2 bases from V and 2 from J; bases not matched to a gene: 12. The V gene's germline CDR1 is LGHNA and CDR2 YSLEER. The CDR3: CASSQSPTGTATYEQYF. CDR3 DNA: TGCGCCAGCAGCCAATCTCCTACCGGGACAGCAACCTACGAGCAGTACTTC.

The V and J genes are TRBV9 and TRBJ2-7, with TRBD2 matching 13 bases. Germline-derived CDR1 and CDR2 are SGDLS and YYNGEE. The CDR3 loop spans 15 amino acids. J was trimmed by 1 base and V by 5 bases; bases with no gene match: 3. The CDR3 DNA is TGTGCCAGCAGTGGACTAGCGGGGGATTCCTACGAGCAGTACTTC. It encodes CASSGLAGDSYEQYF.

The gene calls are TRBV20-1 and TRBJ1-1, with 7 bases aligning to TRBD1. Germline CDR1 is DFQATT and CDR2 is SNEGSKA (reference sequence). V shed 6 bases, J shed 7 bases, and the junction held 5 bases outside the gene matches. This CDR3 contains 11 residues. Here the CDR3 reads CSARDSSEAFF. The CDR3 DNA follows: TGCAGTGCGAGGGACAGTAGTGAAGCTTTCTTT.